This TCR beta chain was documented in a study of T cells after yellow fever vaccination. Findings and limits, study-wide: Some clonotypes were seen in both the CD4 and the CD8 compartments. These made up a small share and likely arose from convergent recombination.

Via MiXCR, TCRdb re-called the 5' RACE reads, giving one row per CDR3 protein. In the table there are some 390,000 distinct CDR3 sequences, 6.2% of which are singletons. CDR1 is SEHNR and CDR2 is FQNEAQ in the germline V gene (reference sequence). The CDR3 contains 15 residues. V dropped 9 bases and J dropped 0 bases, with 12 bases sitting between them. About this clonotype itself: Antigen specificity is unknown.

Here the sequenced sample was PBMCs, taken 5 days after the yellow fever booster vaccination. This clonotype originated in a man aged 25-45 years who received the YFV17D yellow fever vaccine. This chain joins TRBV7-9 and TRBJ2-6, with D perhaps matching TRBD2 (5 bases). CDR3 coding DNA: TGTGCCAGTAGAAGTAGCGCCTCTGGGGCCAACGTCCTGACTTTC. The encoded protein is CASRSSASGANVLTF.